What follows describes a single T cell receptor (beta chain). Its antigen is not identified. This entry belongs to a study of a mutant IDH1 vaccine in newly diagnosed glioma. Study-level information: Standard pretreatment was either radiotherapy, temozolomide, or, for most, radiochemotherapy with temozolomide. The study, taken as a whole, reports: Any relationship between pseudoprogression and changes in top peripheral T cell clonotypes seemed absent.

The time point: week 5, during vaccination. The vaccine gave 300 ug of a 20-mer mutant IDH1 peptide subcutaneously per dose. Germline lookup yields CDR1 ENHRY and CDR2 SYGVKD. CDR3 length: 15 amino acids. The protocol was immunoSEQ multiplex PCR, while the TCRdb copy is restricted to in-frame clones and leaves out a portion. The sample has around 78,000 clones, 90% to 95% seen once. The receptor was derived from a woman between 45 and 60 years old with glioma. Material: PBMCs, obtained from a glioma patient whose treatment included an IDH1 peptide vaccine. V and J are TRBV10-3 and TRBJ2-5; 9 nucleotides match TRBD1. Gene TRBJ2-7 matches the end of the DNA better, so the J call may be wrong. The CDR3 loop is CAISPRDRETYEQYF. The CDR3 DNA reads TGTGCCATCAGTCCTAGGGACAGGGAGACCTACGAGCAGTACTTC.